A selection of T cell receptor beta chains follows, all from one sample in a study of CD8 T cells in ankylosing spondylitis. One entry per CDR3 protein results from TCRdb running MiXCR on the 5' RACE reads. The sample consists of around 890,000 distinct CDR3 sequences, approximately 10% of them appearing once. The sequencing sample was made of blood, either unsorted or a sorted T cell fraction (not recorded which). These TCRs come from a male donor with ankylosing spondylitis. The CDR3 runs from the conserved cysteine through the conserved F or W. A D gene is named only where the DNA matches it firmly. Some rows have no size entry. The others give once, few or many, or a class for an expanded clone.

j_gene | d_gene | abundance | v_gene | CDR3aa | CDR3nt
TRBJ1-1 | - | - | TRBV9 | CASSVVGGKTEAFF | TGTGCCAGCAGCGTAGTAGGAGGGAAGACTGAAGCTTTCTTT
TRBJ2-2 | - | few | TRBV5-4 | CASSLDQYTGELFF | TGTGCCAGCAGCTTGGACCAGTACACCGGGGAGCTGTTTTTT
TRBJ2-3 | TRBD2 | - | TRBV11-1 | CASSPRGGLAGEGSTDTQYF | TGTGCCAGCAGCCCCCGCGGCGGGCTAGCGGGAGAGGGGAGCACAGATACGCAGTATTTT
TRBJ2-7 | - | - | TRBV9 | CASSVDPRPGYEQYF | TGTGCCAGCAGCGTAGACCCGAGGCCAGGCTACGAGCAGTACTTC
TRBJ2-7 | TRBD1 | - | TRBV20-1 | CSAPDRPSSYEQYF | TGCAGTGCCCCGGACAGGCCAAGCTCCTACGAGCAGTACTTC
TRBJ1-2 | - | - | TRBV18 | CASSPPTDRYGYTF | TGTGCCAGCTCACCACCGACGGACAGATATGGCTACACCTTC
TRBJ1-1 | - | few | TRBV6-1 | CASGGRAPTEAFF | TGTGCCAGCGGTGGGAGGGCCCCCACTGAAGCTTTCTTT
TRBJ1-5 | - | many | TRBV10-2 | CASSESYQPQHF | TGCGCCAGCAGTGAGTCCTATCAGCCCCAGCATTTT
TRBJ1-5 | TRBD1 | - | TRBV18 | CASSTTGTGNQPQHF | TGTGCCAGCTCTACGACAGGGACGGGCAATCAGCCCCAGCATTTT
TRBJ2-5 | TRBD2 | - | TRBV20-1 | CSAKPGLVAETQYF | TGCAGTGCGAAACCGGGACTAGTAGCAGAGACCCAGTACTTC
TRBJ2-2 | TRBD1 | - | TRBV7-3 | CASSLNGQGAGELFF | TGTGCCAGCAGCTTAAACGGACAGGGGGCTGGGGAGCTGTTTTTT
TRBJ2-6 | - | few | TRBV7-2 | CASRPPASSGANVLTF | TGTGCCAGCAGGCCCCCAGCTAGCTCTGGGGCCAACGTCCTGACTTTC
TRBJ1-3 | - | few | TRBV5-5 | CASSMTFSGNTIYF | TGTGCCAGCAGTATGACCTTCTCTGGAAACACCATATATTTT
TRBJ2-5 | - | - | TRBV7-2 | CASRRYETQYF | TGTGCCAGCAGGAGATATGAGACCCAGTACTTC
TRBJ1-1 | - | few | TRBV27 | CASSYGLEAFF | TGTGCCAGCAGTTATGGACTCGAAGCTTTCTTT
TRBJ1-5 | - | few | TRBV6-1 | CASRRSTGSNQPQHF | TGTGCCAGCAGGAGGTCGACTGGATCGAATCAGCCCCAGCATTTT
TRBJ2-2 | - | few | TRBV5-1 | CASSLAAGANTGELFF | TGCGCCAGCAGCTTGGCGGCTGGCGCGAACACCGGGGAGCTGTTTTTT
TRBJ2-7 | - | many | TRBV7-2 | CASSKGGGYEQYF | TGTGCCAGCAGCAAAGGAGGGGGGTACGAGCAGTACTTC
TRBJ1-4 | TRBD1 | few | TRBV7-2 | CASSPDRGGGKLFF | TGTGCCAGCAGCCCGGACAGGGGTGGAGGAAAACTGTTTTTT
TRBJ1-1 | - | few | TRBV20-1 | CSARIFSLNTEAFF | TGCAGTGCTAGAATCTTCAGCCTGAACACTGAAGCTTTCTTT